This T cell receptor beta chain was identified during a study of sequential checkpoint blockade in melanoma. The overall study: After nivolumab or ipilimumab alone, about 22 patients had week-13 rebiopsies.

This clone was detected only once. What it recognizes is unknown. Broader study findings: Mutational load did not correlate with tumor T-cell fraction or clonality. Pretreatment TIL clonality tracked with response in the nivolumab-first arm.

As for treatment: randomized to nivolumab then ipilimumab (arm A) or the reverse (arm B). With 2 bases removed from V and 7 bases from J, the gap between germline ends came to 8 bases. Germline CDR1 reads LNHDA; CDR2 reads SQIVND (reference sequence). CDR3 size: 13 residues. Sequencing used immunoSEQ multiplex PCR; TCRdb keeps in-frame clones, though not all of them. The sample lists roughly 3,000 clones; 25% to 35% were seen once. The chain uses TRBV19 and TRBJ1-4, with D unclear. The sequencing here drew on tumor tissue (inferred from file names), taken from a patient given nivolumab and ipilimumab in sequence. The origin of this receptor is a human donor with melanoma. In nucleotides, the CDR3 is TGTGCCAGTAGTATAAAAAAGGGTGAAAAACTGTTTTTT. Its translation: CASSIKKGEKLFF.